The 4 T cell receptor beta chains below all came from one sample that was sequenced in a study of T cells in Graves' hyperthyroidism and ophthalmopathy. Using RNA transcripts as the source, TCR beta CDR3 regions were amplified. An initial round of RT-PCR targeting the TCR CDR3 relied on the HTBI primer set. Using its own MiXCR run on the multiplex PCR reads, TCRdb lists one record per CDR3 protein. This table holds 500,000 to 650,000 distinct CDR3 sequences, 15% to 20% found once. The material sequenced was blood. The receptors stem from a man between 35 and 55 years old with Graves' ophthalmopathy.

In its sample, this clonotype was seen a few times. The chain couples TRBV18 to TRBJ2-7, with 9 nucleotides matching TRBD2. Germline trimming cut 6 bases from V and 6 bases from J; bases unmatched to any gene: 15. Germline V gives CDR1 KGHSH, CDR2 LQKENI. The CDR3 runs 16 residues. In DNA form, the CDR3 reads TGTGCCAGCTCGGCCGGGCCTAGCGGGAATCCCTCCGAGCAGTACTTC. It is translated as CASSAGPSGNPSEQYF. The complete variable domain, with remaining parts taken from reference TRBV18 and TRBJ2-7, reads NAGVMQNPRHLVRRRGQEARLRCSPMKGHSHVYWYRQLPEEGLKFMVYLQKENIIDESGMPKERFSAEFPKEGPSILRIQQVVRGDSAAYFCASSAGPSGNPSEQYFGPGTRLTVT.

This clonotype was seen repeatedly, ten times or more. V is TRBV2 and J is TRBJ2-3, with 13 positions matching TRBD2. CDR1 is SNHLY and CDR2 is FYNNEI in the germline V gene. After removal of 6 bases from V and 4 bases from J, the junction contained 4 bases not matched to a gene. The CDR3 has 15 residues. The CDR3 coding sequence is TGTGCCAGCAGCCGGACTAGCGGGGGTTCAGATACGCAGTATTTT. Encoded protein: CASSRTSGGSDTQYF. The full variable domain, in which reference TRBV2 and TRBJ2-3 provide the parts outside the CDR3, is EPEVTQTPSHQVTQMGQEVILRCVPISNHLYFYWYRQILGQKVEFLVSFYNNEISEKSEIFDDQFSVERPDGSNFTLKIRSTKLEDSAMYFCASSRTSGGSDTQYFGPGTRLTVL.

Points on this clonotype: This could be a read error, since a much larger clone is one nucleotide away. The chain is built from TRBV28 and TRBJ2-7; TRBD2 might be the D (6 bases). The CDR3 is 14 residues long. Germline CDR1 and CDR2: MDHEN and SYDVKM. CDR3 loop: CAGSRDFSSYEQYF. CDR3 coding DNA: TGTGCCGGCAGTCGGGACTTCAGCTCCTACGAGCAGTACTTC.

This clonotype appeared many times. The genes are TRBV7-8 and TRBJ2-7; D may be TRBD1 (5 bases). Trimming pared 3 bases from V and 2 bases from J, leaving 11 bases between. The CDR3 has 14 residues. Germline V gene data show CDR1 as SGHVS and CDR2 as FQNEAQ. The CDR3 loop reads CASSFDSLTYEQYF. DNA for the CDR3: TGTGCCAGCAGCTTTGACAGCCTAACCTACGAGCAGTACTTC.